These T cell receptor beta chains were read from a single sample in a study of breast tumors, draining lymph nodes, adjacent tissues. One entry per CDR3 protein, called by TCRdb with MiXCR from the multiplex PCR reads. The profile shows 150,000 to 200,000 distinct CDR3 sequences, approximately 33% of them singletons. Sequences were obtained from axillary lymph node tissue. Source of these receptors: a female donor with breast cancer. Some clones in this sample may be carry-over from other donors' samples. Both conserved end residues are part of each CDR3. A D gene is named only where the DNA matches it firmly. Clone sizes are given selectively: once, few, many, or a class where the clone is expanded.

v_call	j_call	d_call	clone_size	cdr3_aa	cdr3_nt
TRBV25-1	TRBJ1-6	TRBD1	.	CASSGQGAWNNSPLHF	TGTGCCAGCAGTGGACAGGGGGCTTGGAATAATTCACCCCTCCACTTT
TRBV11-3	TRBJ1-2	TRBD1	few	CASSLGQGVFNYGYTF	TGTGCCAGCAGCCTCGGACAGGGGGTCTTTAACTATGGCTACACCTTC
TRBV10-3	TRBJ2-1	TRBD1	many	CAIRPGQGEGTNEQFF	TGTGCCATCAGGCCGGGACAGGGAGAGGGTACGAATGAGCAGTTCTTC
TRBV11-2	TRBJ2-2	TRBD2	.	CASGLGLARTGELSF	TGTGCCAGCGGGCTTGGACTAGCGCGCACCGGGGAGCTGTCTTTT
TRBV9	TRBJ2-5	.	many	CASSGGGAQETQYF	TGTGCCAGCAGCGGCGGCGGGGCTCAAGAGACCCAGTACTTC
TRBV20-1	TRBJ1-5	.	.	CSASSTFGVSNQPQHF	TGCAGTGCCAGTAGTACCTTCGGGGTTAGCAATCAGCCCCAGCATTTT
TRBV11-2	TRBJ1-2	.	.	CASSSPGVTYGYTF	TGTGCCAGCAGCTCACCCGGGGTGACCTATGGCTACACCTTC
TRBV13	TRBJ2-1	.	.	CASSLGNHRTNEQFF	TGTGCCAGCAGCCTCGGGAACCACAGGACCAATGAGCAGTTCTTC
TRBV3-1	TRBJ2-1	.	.	CASSQGFPHGASDEQFF	TGTGCCAGCAGCCAAGGTTTTCCGCACGGGGCGTCAGATGAGCAGTTCTTC
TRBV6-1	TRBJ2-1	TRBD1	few	CASSGGQGIFVEQFF	TGTGCCAGCAGTGGGGGACAGGGAATCTTTGTTGAGCAGTTCTTC
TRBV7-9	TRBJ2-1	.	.	CASSFDYRRGPKCEQFF	TGTGCCAGCAGCTTCGACTACCGCAGGGGTCCAAAGTGTGAGCAGTTCTTC
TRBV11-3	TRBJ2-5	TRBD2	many	CASSLVLAGETQYF	TGTGCCAGCAGCTTAGTCCTAGCGGGGGAGACCCAGTACTTC
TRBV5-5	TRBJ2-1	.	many	CASSPSSGDYNEQFF	TGTGCCAGCAGCCCCTCGAGCGGAGACTACAATGAGCAGTTCTTC
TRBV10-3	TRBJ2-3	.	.	CAVSGLTGSDTQYF	TGTGCCGTCAGTGGGTTAACAGGTTCGGATACGCAGTATTTT
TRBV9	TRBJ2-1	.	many	CASSAKTAYNEQFF	TGTGCCAGCAGCGCAAAGACAGCTTACAATGAGCAGTTCTTC
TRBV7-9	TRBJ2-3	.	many	CASGRGTDTQYF	TGTGCCAGCGGTCGGGGCACAGATACGCAGTATTTT
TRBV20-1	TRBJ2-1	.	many	CSAEGAASAPHNEQFF	TGCAGTGCCGAGGGAGCCGCGAGCGCCCCGCACAATGAGCAGTTCTTC
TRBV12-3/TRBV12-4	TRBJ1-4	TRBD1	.	CASSLAIKAGGFEKLFF	TGTGCCAGCAGTTTAGCCATAAAGGCAGGGGGCTTTGAAAAACTGTTTTTT
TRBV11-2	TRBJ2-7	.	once	CASSSALGGSYEQYF	TGTGCCAGCAGCTCGGCCTTGGGTGGCTCCTACGAGCAGTACTTC
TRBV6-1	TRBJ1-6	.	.	CASLLAGVSPLHF	TGTGCCAGCCTACTAGCGGGAGTTTCACCCCTCCACTTT
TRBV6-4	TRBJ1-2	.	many	CASSSGTSGYTF	TGTGCCAGCAGCTCCGGGACGAGTGGCTACACCTTC
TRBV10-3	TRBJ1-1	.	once	CASSEPTNTEAFF	TGTGCCAGCAGTGAACCGACGAACACTGAAGCTTTCTTT
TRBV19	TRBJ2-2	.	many	CASADTNTGELFF	TGTGCCAGTGCTGACACGAACACCGGGGAGCTGTTTTTT
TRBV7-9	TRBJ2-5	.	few	CASSLGGGLGIYGPQYF	TGTGCCAGCAGCTTGGGAGGTGGTTTGGGGATCTATGGGCCCCAGTACTTC
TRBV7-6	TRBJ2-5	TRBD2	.	CASSLGGGEAQYF	TGTGCCAGCAGCTTAGGTGGGGGGGAGGCCCAGTACTTC
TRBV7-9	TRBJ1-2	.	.	CASSTQGSLEYGYPF	TGTGCCAGCAGCACACAGGGCTCCCTAGAGTATGGCTACCCCTTC
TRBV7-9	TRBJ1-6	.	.	CASSSRHLHF	TGTGCCAGCAGCAGTAGACACCTCCACTTT
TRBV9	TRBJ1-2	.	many	CASSAPGLADYGYTF	TGTGCCAGCAGCGCTCCGGGGCTGGCCGACTATGGCTACACCTTC
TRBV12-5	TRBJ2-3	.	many	CASGLGNTDTQYF	TGTGCTAGTGGTTTGGGCAACACAGATACGCAGTATTTT
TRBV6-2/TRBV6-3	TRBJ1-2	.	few	CASSYSNYQAGPIYGYTF	TGTGCCAGCAGTTACTCGAATTATCAGGCAGGACCTATCTATGGCTACACCTTC
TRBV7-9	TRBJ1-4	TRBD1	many	CASSSGTGGAGEKLFF	TGTGCCAGCAGCTCGGGGACAGGGGGCGCCGGGGAAAAACTGTTTTTT
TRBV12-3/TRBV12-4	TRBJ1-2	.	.	CASSLRGTGNYGYTF	TGTGCCAGCAGTTTAAGGGGGACGGGGAACTATGGCTACACCTTC
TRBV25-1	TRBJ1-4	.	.	CASSARDQGKATNEKLFF	TGTGCCAGCAGTGCTAGAGATCAGGGGAAGGCAACTAATGAAAAACTGTTTTTT
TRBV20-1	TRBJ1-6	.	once	CSAGDTGLGNSPLHF	TGCAGTGCTGGAGACACAGGCCTCGGGAATTCACCCCTCCACTTT
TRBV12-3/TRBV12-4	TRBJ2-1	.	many	CASSFWETYNEQFF	TGTGCCAGCAGTTTCTGGGAGACCTACAATGAGCAGTTCTTC
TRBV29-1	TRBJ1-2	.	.	CSVGPYGYTF	TGCAGCGTGGGACCCTATGGCTACACCTTC
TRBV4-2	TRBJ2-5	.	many	CASSQDWSVETQYF	TGTGCCAGCAGCCAAGATTGGAGTGTAGAGACCCAGTACTTC
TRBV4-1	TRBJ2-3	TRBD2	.	CASRQEGLRGADTQYF	TGCGCCAGCCGCCAAGAGGGACTTCGGGGGGCAGATACGCAGTATTTT
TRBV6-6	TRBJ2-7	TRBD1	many	CASSRRTGSHEQYF	TGTGCCAGCAGTCGCAGGACAGGGTCCCACGAGCAGTACTTC
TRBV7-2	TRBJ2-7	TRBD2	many	CASSSSGDRTYEQYF	TGTGCCAGCAGCTCGAGCGGGGACCGTACCTACGAGCAGTACTTC
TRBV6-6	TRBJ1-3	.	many	CASSDIFESGNTIYF	TGTGCCAGCAGTGATATATTCGAATCTGGAAACACCATATATTTT